Listed here is a single TCR beta chain. TCRdb keeps only in-frame clones here, not all; method: immunoSEQ multiplex PCR. The sample yields approximately 200,000 clones, 85% to 95% seen once. The CDR3 extends over 16 amino acids. V was clipped by 2 bases and J by 8 bases; unmatched bases: 14. The germline gives CDR1 GTSNPN, CDR2 SVGIG (reference sequence). The sample originates from a study of cytomegalovirus exposure and HLA in healthy donors. About the research overall: Both the 120 validation repertoires and the roughly 640 first-cohort repertoires used the same platform, as reported by a later analysis.

The TCR was taken from a young woman in good health and CMV-seronegative. This chain joins TRBV30 and TRBJ1-2; 10 bases are a match to TRBD1. Sequenced material: PBMCs. The CDR3 sequence: CAWSNYPTGGIEGYTF. CDR3 DNA: TGTGCCTGGAGTAATTATCCGACAGGGGGCATAGAGGGCTACACCTTC.